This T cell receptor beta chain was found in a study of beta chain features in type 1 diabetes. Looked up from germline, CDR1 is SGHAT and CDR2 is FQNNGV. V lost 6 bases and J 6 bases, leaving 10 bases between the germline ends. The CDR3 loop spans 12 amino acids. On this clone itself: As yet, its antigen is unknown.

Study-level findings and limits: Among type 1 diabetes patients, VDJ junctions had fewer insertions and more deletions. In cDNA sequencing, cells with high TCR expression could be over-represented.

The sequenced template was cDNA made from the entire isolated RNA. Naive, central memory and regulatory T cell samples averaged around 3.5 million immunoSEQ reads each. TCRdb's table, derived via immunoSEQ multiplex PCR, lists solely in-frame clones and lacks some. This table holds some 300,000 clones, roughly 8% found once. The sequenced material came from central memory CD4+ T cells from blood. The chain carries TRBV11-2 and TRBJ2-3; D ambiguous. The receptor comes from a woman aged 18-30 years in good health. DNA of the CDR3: TGTGCCAGCAGTCTACTAAGGGATACGCAGTATTTT. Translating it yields CASSLLRDTQYF.